A selection of T cell receptor beta chains follows, all from one sample in a study of T cells in Graves' hyperthyroidism and ophthalmopathy. TCRdb redid the calling of the multiplex PCR reads with MiXCR, one entry per CDR3 protein. The sample has some 360,000 distinct CDR3 sequences; about 14% are singletons. Sequenced input: blood. The receptors were sampled from a woman aged 55-69 years with Graves' hyperthyroidism. Each CDR3 is given with its conserved first and last residue. D genes are given only for firm matches. Where a row states a size, it is once, few, many or the class of an expanded clone; other rows omit it.

>-|few|TRBJ2-5|TRBV27
TGTGCCAGCAGTTTATTCGGGGAGGAGACCCAGTACTTC
CASSLFGEETQYF
>TRBD1|-|TRBJ1-1|TRBV29-1
TGCAGCGCGTCAGGGGGCCTGGGCACTGAAGCTTTCTTT
CSASGGLGTEAFF
>-|many|TRBJ1-2|TRBV5-8
TGTGCCAGCAGCTTGTTGTTTCCGGACTATGGCTACACCTTC
CASSLLFPDYGYTF
>TRBD2|-|TRBJ2-3|TRBV27
TGTGCCAGCAGTTCTCTGACTAGCGGGAGGGCCGTTGCAGATACGCAGTATTTT
CASSSLTSGRAVADTQYF
>-|-|TRBJ2-3|TRBV11-2
TGTGCCAGCAGCCCACCGTCCCGGGATACGCAGTATTTT
CASSPPSRDTQYF
>-|many|TRBJ1-5|TRBV28
TGTGCCAGCAGTTTATTAGGGGACGAAACGAATCAGCCCCAGCATTTT
CASSLLGDETNQPQHF
>-|many|TRBJ1-2|TRBV12-3/TRBV12-4
TGTGCCAGCAGTTTACACGGATTTTGGGGCAAGGATGGCTACACCTTC
CASSLHGFWGKDGYTF
>TRBD1|-|TRBJ1-6|TRBV20-1
TGCAGTGCTAGAGAGTTGGGGACAGGGGCCAATTCACCCCTCCACTTT
CSARELGTGANSPLHF
>-|-|TRBJ2-4|TRBV7-9
TGTGCCAGCAGCTTAGACCTAGCCAAAAACATTCAGTACTTC
CASSLDLAKNIQYF
>-|-|TRBJ2-3|TRBV5-6
TGTGCCAGCAGCTTGCGACCCGGGGCATGGACAGATACGCAGTATTTT
CASSLRPGAWTDTQYF
>TRBD2|many|TRBJ2-3|TRBV29-1
TGCAGCGTTGAATCCAGCGGGAGTGGCGATACGCAGTATTTT
CSVESSGSGDTQYF
>-|many|TRBJ2-2|TRBV6-1
TGTGCCAGCAGGAAAGGAGTAGCTAACACCGGGGAGCTGTTTTTT
CASRKGVANTGELFF
>-|many|TRBJ1-1|TRBV14
TGTGCCAGCAGCTCAGACCCGAACACTGAAGCTTTCTTT
CASSSDPNTEAFF
>-|many|TRBJ2-3|TRBV14
TGTGCCAGCAGCCATCGACGGGGTGGGACAGATACGCAGTATTTT
CASSHRRGGTDTQYF
>-|many|TRBJ1-2|TRBV3-1
TGTGCCAGCAGCCACCGCAGGGAGATGAGGTATGGCTACACCTTC
CASSHRREMRYGYTF
>-|many|TRBJ1-1|TRBV27
TGTGCCAGCAGCAGACACTCCGCGGGGGACACTGAAGCTTTCTTT
CASSRHSAGDTEAFF
>-|many|TRBJ2-5|TRBV18
TGTGCCAGCTCACGAGGACTTTGGGAGACCCAGTACTTC
CASSRGLWETQYF
>-|few|TRBJ1-5|TRBV28
TGTGCCAGCAGTTTAGGAGGTACAGGGATAGGAGCTCAGCCCCAGCATTTT
CASSLGGTGIGAQPQHF
>-|-|TRBJ2-7|TRBV10-3
TGTGCCATCAGTCCCCATGGGGACCTTAACTACGAGCAGTACTTC
CAISPHGDLNYEQYF
>-|few|TRBJ1-2|TRBV29-1
TGCAGCGTTCTCCCAGGGAACTCGGGTTCTACTGGCTACACCTTC
CSVLPGNSGSTGYTF
>TRBD2|many|TRBJ2-3|TRBV2
TGTGCCAGCGGACTAGCGTCAAGCACAGATACGCAGTATTTT
CASGLASSTDTQYF
>TRBD2|-|TRBJ2-1|TRBV20-1
TGCAGTGCCATGCTTGACAGCGGGGGGCAGTTCTTC
CSAMLDSGGQFF
>TRBD1|many|TRBJ2-7|TRBV7-9
TGTGCCAGCAGCTTGGGACAGGGTTACTACGAGCAGTACTTC
CASSLGQGYYEQYF
>-|many|TRBJ1-2|TRBV2
TGTGCCAGCAGTGACCGGGCCTCTCTCTATGGCTACACCTTC
CASSDRASLYGYTF
>TRBD1|few|TRBJ2-7|TRBV27
TGTGCCAGCAGTCCCTCCTCCTTCCGACAGGGGATGCAGTACTTC
CASSPSSFRQGMQYF
>-|-|TRBJ1-4|TRBV11-2
TGTGCCAGCAGCCCCCGGGCAACAGCAGGTGAAAAACTGTTTTTT
CASSPRATAGEKLFF
>-|-|TRBJ2-7|TRBV5-4
TGTGCCAGCAGCTTGTTGCAGGGGTACTCCTACGAGCAGTACTTC
CASSLLQGYSYEQYF
>TRBD1|many|TRBJ1-5|TRBV2
TGTGCCAGCAGGGCTACAGGGGGCGTTGGTAATCAGCCCCAGCATTTT
CASRATGGVGNQPQHF
>-|many|TRBJ2-7|TRBV3-1
TGTGCCAGCAGCCAAGATCGGGAGAGGGACGAGCAGTACTTC
CASSQDRERDEQYF
>-|-|TRBJ2-4|TRBV19
TGTGCCAGTAGTCCTTGGATAGGGGGATCTAAAAACATTCAGTACTTC
CASSPWIGGSKNIQYF
>TRBD1|few|TRBJ2-7|TRBV4-2
TGTGCCAGCAGCCAAGAGGGCAGGGGGCCAACCTACGAGCAGTACTTC
CASSQEGRGPTYEQYF
>-|many|TRBJ2-1|TRBV2
TGTGCCAGCAGTGTAGAGGGGGGTGCCAATGAGCAGTTCTTC
CASSVEGGANEQFF
>-|many|TRBJ2-1|TRBV11-3
TGTGCCAGCAGCTTAGATCGGAGATACAATGAGCAGTTCTTC
CASSLDRRYNEQFF